This entry concerns a single TCR beta chain. The antigen remains unidentified. The sample comes from a study of shared clonotypes between healthy human individuals. Every subset had its genomic DNA shared out evenly among several immunoSEQ plates. Generated by immunoSEQ multiplex PCR, the TCRdb table keeps only in-frame clones and is missing some. This table has some 1,600,000 clones, around 98% appearing once. Looked up from germline, CDR1 is SNHLY and CDR2 is FYNNEI. This CDR3 comprises 13 residues. V shed 7 bases and J shed 2 bases, with 11 bases lying between them. Points from the study as a whole: Generation probabilities were higher for clonotypes shared across all four sorted-subset donors than for unshared ones. About 5% of naive CD4 clonotypes were shared across a few donors. Rarefaction demonstrated incomplete sorted-subset sequencing despite large depth.

The sequence was collected from a man aged 30-40 years in good health. Sequences were obtained from naive CD4+ T cells sorted from blood. Subset described: CD45RA+ positively selected. The V call is TRBV2, the J call TRBJ2-5, with unresolved D. The CDR3 region is CASTSLQQETQYF. The CDR3 DNA sequence: TGTGCCAGCACCTCCCTGCAGCAAGAGACCCAGTACTTC.